This TCR beta chain originates from a study of post-analysis software for immune sequencing data. General study results and limits: TRBV5-6, TRBV5-1 and TRBV20-1 belonged to a set of roughly five TRBV segments that were more frequent in patients than controls.

Built from TCR beta cDNA, the libraries had unique molecular identifiers in them. TCRdb re-called the PCR reads with MiXCR, one entry per CDR3 protein. The table includes more than 500,000 distinct CDR3 sequences, approximately 34% detected once. This clonotype was observed at least ten times. Its antigen is currently unknown. Germline lookup yields CDR1 MNHNY and CDR2 SVGAGI (reference sequence). The length of the CDR3 is 13 residues. Losses at the gene ends were 6 bases for V and 2 bases for J; bases not matched to a gene: 4. The sequencing input was blood. This clonotype was obtained from a girl under 18 with multiple sclerosis. The rearrangement uses TRBV6-6 and TRBJ2-7, with 7 bases aligning to TRBD1. The CDR3 nucleotides read TGTGCCAGCAGCCGGGACAGACCCTACGAGCAGTACTTC. Translation: CASSRDRPYEQYF.